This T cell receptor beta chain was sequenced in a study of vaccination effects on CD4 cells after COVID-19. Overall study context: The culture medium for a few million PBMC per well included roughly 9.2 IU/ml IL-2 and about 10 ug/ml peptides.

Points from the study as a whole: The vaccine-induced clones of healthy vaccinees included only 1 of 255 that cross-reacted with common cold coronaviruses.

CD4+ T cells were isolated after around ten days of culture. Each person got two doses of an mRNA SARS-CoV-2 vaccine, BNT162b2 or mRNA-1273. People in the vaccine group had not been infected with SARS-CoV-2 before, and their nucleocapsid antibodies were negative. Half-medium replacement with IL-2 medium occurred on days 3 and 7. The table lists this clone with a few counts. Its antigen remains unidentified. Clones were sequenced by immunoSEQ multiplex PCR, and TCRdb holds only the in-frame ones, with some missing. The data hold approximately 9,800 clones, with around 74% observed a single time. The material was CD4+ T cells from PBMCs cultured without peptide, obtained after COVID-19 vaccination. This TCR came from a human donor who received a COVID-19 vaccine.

This chain's CDR3 is CASSLSYGTRNQPQHF. DNA for the CDR3: TGTGCCAGCAGCTTGTCCTACGGGACCAGAAATCAGCCCCAGCATTTT. The chain joins TRBV7-9 to TRBJ1-5; TRBD1 is a possible D gene (5 bases). The CDR3 has 16 amino acids. Trimming left V 3 bases short and J 4 bases short, with 16 bases between. CDR1 SEHNR and CDR2 FQNEAQ come from the germline V gene (reference sequence).